This T cell receptor (beta chain) was documented in a study of blood T cell repertoires in COVID-19 (dated by TCRdb to about 2020). In terms of the full investigation: Samples covering the acute and convalescent phases of COVID-19 were provided by collaborators in the United States, Italy and Spain. Samples came from the ongoing ImmuneRACE study (first 160 participants) plus 1,254 subjects from 6 global collaborators. A freely available public database, intended as a resource for researchers studying the immune response to SARS-CoV-2, is where the repertoires were released. Nearly every sample came with metadata listing a de-identified subject ID, COVID-19 status, age in years and sex. The material from the prospective study consisted of cDNA or gDNA derived from T cells, B-cell-depleted T cells, or PBMCs. Where available, HLA class I and class II types were obtained from metadata supplied by the sample provider rather than from assay-based typing. Deeply sampled blood TCRbeta repertoires from subjects exposed to, actively infected with, or recovered from COVID-19 were included in the dataset. Summary of the overall study and its limitations: The quantity of clinical and demographic metadata differed by source and by participant and was supplied without curation.

Here V drops 0 bases and J drops 4 bases, and the junction holds 4 bases not matched to any gene. The CDR3 spans 16 residues, from the cysteine through the phenylalanine. The DNA shown is the 48-base CDR3, in frame from base 1. CDR1 and CDR2 are drawn from the germline V gene: KGHSH, LQKENI. The collaborating institutions used their own protocols to collect whole blood in K2EDTA tubes. For TCRbeta analysis, collaborators shipped samples as frozen whole blood, isolated PBMCs, or DNA extracted from either of those sample types. The immunoSEQ Assay, a bias-controlled multiplex PCR, was used to amplify TCRbeta CDR3 regions from genomic DNA. Per the source publication's procedure: Within the assay, amplification of reference gene primers was used to estimate how many nucleated cells each sample contained. Sequence reads were collapsed and filtered to measure the absolute abundance of every unique TCRbeta CDR3 rearrangement. For each sample, productive Simpson clonality was calculated as the square root of Simpson's diversity index across productive rearrangements. In its TCRdb copy, this immuneACCESS table keeps in-frame sequences only and misses some clones. Where compared with another copy, unresolved V genes explain less than half of these, and the others have no known cause. V, J and clone size derive from that table, while D and trimming were established from the DNA sequence. Here the sample has fewer than 85,000 clones; roughly 80% occur a single time. The ten largest clones add up to 5% to 6.5% of the sample.

Concerning this clone itself: Its antigen specificity is not known. No clone much larger than this one lies a single base away; base qualities are absent.

The TCR sequence derives from a woman aged 60-75 years with acute or convalescent COVID-19. The V and J genes are TRBV18 and TRBJ2-3; 10 central bases correspond to TRBD1. Sequencing was carried out using peripheral blood. The DNA reads as follows: TGTGCCAGCTCACCACCGGGACAGGGGAGCGCAGATACGCAGTATTTT. Its protein is CASSPPGQGSADTQYF.